This T cell receptor (beta chain) was recovered during a study of T cell responses to AZD1222 COVID-19 vaccine. General study results and limits: Researchers took repertoire samples only after the peak T cell response had come. Recipients of AZD1222 seropositive at baseline numbered only 5 to 7. Dominant at 160-218 and 743-854, vaccine-associated CD4 TCRs also spanned spike.

Turning to this clone: Its cognate antigen is unknown.

This CDR3 comprises 14 residues. Trimming took 5 bases from V and 7 from J; bases not matched to a gene: 7. Germline CDR1 is LNHDA and CDR2 is SQIVND (reference sequence). TCRdb keeps only in-frame clones here, not all; method: immunoSEQ multiplex PCR. The sample shows just over 150,000 clones, 88% of them seen only once. V gene TRBV19 combines with J gene TRBJ1-5; 8 bases fit TRBD1. The TCR comes from an adult who had recovered from COVID-19. The sequenced sample was peripheral blood, obtained after recovery from COVID-19. The CDR3 reads CASSLTGGGQPQHF. In nucleotides, the CDR3 is TGTGCCAGTAGTCTTACAGGGGGAGGCCAGCCCCAGCATTTT.